The 26 T cell receptor beta chains below all came from one sample that was sequenced in a study of blood T cell repertoires in COVID-19. Profiled with immunoSEQ multiplex PCR; TCRdb holds only in-frame clones, not every one. Found here are 200,000 to 300,000 clones, about 86% of them singletons; the top ten hold 3.3%. The specimen was PBMCs or T cells enriched from blood (not recorded which). The receptors shown here come from a woman between 40 and 50 years old with acute COVID-19.

This clone occurred once. The chain couples TRBV9 to TRBJ1-1; D unresolved. The germline gives CDR1 SGDLS, CDR2 YYNGEE. This CDR3 contains 13 residues. The ends were cut back, 0 bases at V and 2 bases at J, with 5 bases in the middle. CDR3 region: CASSVGHNTEAFF. The CDR3 DNA is TGTGCCAGCAGCGTAGGACACAACACTGAAGCTTTCTTT.

The rearrangement links TRBV29-1 to TRBJ1-2; TRBD1 matches 10 bases. Germline lookup yields CDR1 SQVTM and CDR2 ANQGSEA. The V gene end was trimmed by 7 bases and the J gene end by 4 bases; junction bases not matched to a gene: 9. This CDR3 spans 14 amino acids. Here the CDR3 DNA reads TGCAGCGCCAAGACAGGGGGCGATTCCTATGGCTACACCTTC. Its translation is CSAKTGGDSYGYTF. Full variable domain (rest looked up from reference TRBV29-1 and TRBJ1-2): SAVISQKPSRDICQRGTSLTIQCQVDSQVTMMFWYRQQPGQSLTLIATANQGSEATYESGFVIDKFPISRPNLTFSTLTVSNMSPEDSSIYLCSAKTGGDSYGYTFGSGTRLTVV.

The chain is built from TRBV10-3 and TRBJ2-3; 14 bases line up with TRBD2. With 4 bases clipped from V and 7 bases from J, the junction kept 4 bases outside the gene matches. In germline, CDR1 is ENHRY, CDR2 SYGVKD. The CDR3 length is 15 residues. This CDR3 is CAISGLAGGKNTQYF. In nucleotides, the CDR3 is TGTGCCATCAGTGGACTAGCGGGAGGGAAAAATACGCAGTATTTT.

This chain joins TRBV20-1 and TRBJ2-7; D perhaps matches TRBD1 (6 bases). Per the germline V gene, CDR1 is DFQATT and CDR2 is SNEGSKA (reference sequence). This CDR3 has 11 amino acids. Trimming removed 3 bases from V and 9 bases from J, with 12 bases in between. The CDR3, as DNA: TGCAGTGCTAGGCAGGGGTTAGGGCAGTACTTC. Translating gives CSARQGLGQYF.

The chain couples TRBV21-1 to TRBJ2-7; the D call in the table, TRBD1, was not verified against the DNA. TRBV21-1 corresponds to a pseudogene. CDR3 length equals 15 residues. CDR3 coding DNA: TGTGCCAGCAGCAAATCTGACAGGGGGGGCGACGAGCAGTACTTC. Translated: CASSKSDRGGDEQYF.

This chain joins TRBV6-5 and TRBJ1-1; a possible D gene is TRBD1 (6 bases). Between the trimmed V and J ends, which lost 1 base and 7 bases, there was a span of 16 bases. Germline lookup yields CDR1 MNHEY and CDR2 SVGAGI. There are 15 residues in the CDR3. The chain's CDR3 is CASSYFLSGVGEAFF. The CDR3 DNA is TGTGCCAGCAGTTACTTCCTTTCAGGGGTCGGTGAAGCTTTCTTT.

A few counts support this clone. The chain employs TRBV15 and TRBJ2-1, with 7 positions matching TRBD1. The junction had 8 bases not matched to a gene; V was cut back by 0 bases and J by 12 bases. Germline lookup yields CDR1 LNHNV and CDR2 YYDKDF (reference sequence). CDR3 size: 14 residues. CDR3 loop: CATSRDHTGAMQFF. In DNA form, the CDR3 reads TGTGCCACCAGCAGAGATCATACAGGGGCGATGCAGTTCTTC.

The chain joins TRBV5-8 to TRBJ2-1; 10 bases align to TRBD2. In germline, CDR1 is SGHTS, CDR2 YDEGEE. V was pared by 4 bases and J by 10 bases, with 11 bases of the junction left unmatched. This CDR3 is 15 amino acids long. DNA of the CDR3: TGTGCCAGCAGCCCCGTGTCTAGCGGGAGTTGGGAGCAGTTCTTC. It encodes CASSPVSSGSWEQFF.

CDR3 in DNA: TGTGCCAGCAGTCCATCCGGTACCCAGTACTTC. Its translation: CASSPSGTQYF. The genes are TRBV12-3 or TRBV12-4 and TRBJ2-5; D remains unclear. With 5 bases removed from V and 8 bases from J, the gap between germline ends came to 9 bases. The CDR3 loop spans 11 amino acids.

The chain recombines TRBV5-1 with TRBJ2-1, with TRBD2 matching over 9 bases. CDR3 length: 17 amino acids. Trimming removed 0 bases from V and 5 bases from J; junction bases left unmatched: 9. The germline V gene has CDR1 SGHRS and CDR2 YFSETQ. This chain's CDR3 is CASSLEGSGSPHNEQFF. As DNA, the CDR3 is TGCGCCAGCAGCTTGGAGGGTAGCGGGAGCCCCCACAATGAGCAGTTCTTC.

The rearrangement uses TRBV2 and TRBJ1-2; TRBD1 agrees at 7 bases. There are 16 residues in the CDR3. With V trimmed by 1 base and J by 6 bases, 11 bases remained unmatched. Germline CDR1 is SNHLY and CDR2 is FYNNEI. The CDR3 here is CASSEGVRGFPNGYTF. CDR3 coding DNA: TGTGCCAGCAGTGAAGGAGTCAGGGGGTTTCCCAATGGCTACACCTTC.

The chain employs TRBV29-1 and TRBJ2-7, with D unclear. This CDR3 is 13 amino acids long. Trimming took 4 bases from V and 0 from J, leaving 10 bases between them. The V gene's germline CDR1 is SQVTM and CDR2 ANQGSEA. The CDR3 nucleotides read TGCAGCGTTGTGGGCCGAATCTCCTACGAGCAGTACTTC. Protein: CSVVGRISYEQYF.

The V call is TRBV7-2, the J call TRBJ2-3; 14 bases are a match to TRBD2. CDR1 is SGHTA, CDR2 FQGNSA, per germline. V shed 3 bases and J 3 bases; nucleotides not matched to a gene: 2. The CDR3 length is 16 residues. This CDR3 is CASSLTSGRGTDTQYF. DNA of the CDR3: TGTGCCAGCAGCTTGACTAGCGGGAGGGGGACAGATACGCAGTATTTT.

The rearrangement uses TRBV7-8 and TRBJ1-6, with D possibly TRBD1 on 6 matching bases. V was cut by 4 bases and J by 8 bases, with 18 bases left in between. The CDR3 extends over 16 amino acids. Germline lookup yields CDR1 SGHVS and CDR2 FQNEAQ. The CDR3 bases are TGTGCCAGCAGCTCCGACGCCCGGACAGCCTATTCACCCCTCCACTTT. Protein: CASSSDARTAYSPLHF.

This clone was counted only a few times. This chain links TRBV4-2 with TRBJ1-5; 8 nucleotides match TRBD1. The CDR3 spans 16 residues. The V and J ends lost 0 bases and 7 bases, in that order; junction bases with no gene match: 8. The germline V gene has CDR1 LGHNA and CDR2 YNFKEQ. The CDR3: CASSQEAGGLGQPQHF. CDR3 DNA: TGTGCCAGCAGCCAAGAGGCAGGGGGCTTGGGACAGCCCCAGCATTTT.

This clone appeared a single time. The chain links TRBV7-6 to TRBJ2-5; weak D call: TRBD2 (6 bases). Trimming removed 5 bases at V and 2 bases at J, with 18 bases between. This CDR3 has 16 residues. The germline V gene has CDR1 SGHVS and CDR2 FNYEAQ. Here the CDR3 reads CASSRRWRGRQETQYF. CDR3 DNA sequence: TGTGCCAGCAGCCGCAGGTGGCGGGGAAGACAAGAGACCCAGTACTTC.

This sequence joins TRBV19 and TRBJ2-3, with TRBD2 matching 11 bases. The junction had 12 bases not matched to a gene; V was cut back by 5 bases and J by 8 bases. Germline V gene sequence: CDR1 LNHDA, CDR2 SQIVND (reference sequence). This CDR3 comprises 16 residues. CDR3 in DNA: TGTGCCAGTAGTCTGACTAGCGGGATTTTTCAGGGTACGCAGTATTTT. The encoded protein is CASSLTSGIFQGTQYF.

Comments on this clone: At one of its ends the junction is not consistent with the germline gene, which may arise from a read error. The V gene is TRBV6-6, the J gene TRBJ1-6, with D unresolved. Germline V gene sequence: CDR1 MNHNY, CDR2 SVGAGI (reference sequence). This CDR3 is 13 amino acids long. The CDR3 sequence: CASSYSYNSPLHF. CDR3 DNA sequence: TGTGCCAGCAGTTACTCCTACAATTCACCCCTCCACTTT.

This chain uses TRBV7-9 with TRBJ1-1; maybe TRBD1 (6 bases). This CDR3 contains 15 residues. The V and J ends lost 4 bases and 4 bases respectively, with 16 bases between them. CDR1 and CDR2 (germline): SEHNR, FQNEAQ (reference sequence). Here the CDR3 reads CASSSRGGESTEAFF. The DNA of the CDR3 is TGTGCCAGCAGCTCAAGGGGGGGCGAGAGCACTGAAGCTTTCTTT.

This clone was observed a single time. The chain is built from TRBV19 and TRBJ2-2, with 10 bases fitting TRBD2. Germline CDR1 LNHDA, CDR2 SQIVND (reference sequence). The length of the CDR3 is 16 residues. The ends lost 1 base at V and 6 bases at J; junction bases unmatched: 5. The CDR3: CASSIGTSGNPGELFF. CDR3 nucleotides: TGTGCCAGTAGTATAGGAACTAGCGGGAATCCCGGGGAGCTGTTTTTT.

This clone was observed a single time. The gene calls are TRBV19 and TRBJ1-2; maybe TRBD1 (6 bases). V lost 7 bases to trimming and J lost 6 bases, with 15 bases between them. The CDR3 loop spans 13 amino acids. The germline V gene encodes CDR1 LNHDA and CDR2 SQIVND (reference sequence). CDR3 region: CASNREPKDGYTF. CDR3 DNA sequence: TGTGCCAGTAACAGGGAGCCTAAGGATGGCTACACCTTC. Using reference TRBV19 and TRBJ1-2 for the parts outside the CDR3, the full variable domain is DGGITQSPKYLFRKEGQNVTLSCEQNLNHDAMYWYRQDPGQGLRLIYYSQIVNDFQKGDIAEGYSVSREKKESFPLTVTSAQKNPTAFYLCASNREPKDGYTFGSGTRLTVV.

V gene TRBV6-1 combines with J gene TRBJ2-5, with 9 bases matching TRBD2. Germline CDR1 is MNHNS and CDR2 is SASEGT. The CDR3 spans 15 residues. The trim removed 0 bases at V and 4 bases at J, leaving 3 bases unmatched. CDR3 sequence (DNA): TGTGCCAGCAGTGAAGCTTTAGCGGGAGTAGAGACCCAGTACTTC. It specifies CASSEALAGVETQYF.

The rearrangement uses TRBV4-1 and TRBJ2-7, with D uncertain. The V gene lost 8 bases and the J gene lost 2 bases, with 16 bases spanning the gap. The CDR3 is made up of 14 amino acids. Germline V CDR1 and CDR2: MGHRA, YSYEKL. The CDR3 protein is CASPPTVGTYEQYF. The CDR3 nucleotides read TGCGCCAGCCCGCCAACAGTCGGTACCTACGAGCAGTACTTC.

This clone was seen only once. The V gene is TRBV5-1, the J gene TRBJ1-3, with D unresolved. The CDR3 contains 14 residues. Germline values: CDR1 SGHRS, CDR2 YFSETQ. Trimming took off 5 bases at V and 0 bases at J, with 9 bases between the two ends. The CDR3 region has the DNA TGCGCCAGCAGAGACGGGTACTCTGGAAACACCATATATTTT. It specifies CASRDGYSGNTIYF.

The rearrangement joins TRBV18 to TRBJ2-3; the D gene is possibly TRBD2 (6 bases). Germline V gene lookup returns CDR1 KGHSH and CDR2 LQKENI. The V end lost 3 bases, the J end lost 5 bases, and 15 bases lay between the germline ends. The CDR3 length is 15 residues. The CDR3 DNA follows: TGTGCCAGCTCACCCCCAGCTAGCGCACAAGATACGCAGTATTTT. Protein product: CASSPPASAQDTQYF.

V and J are TRBV5-1 and TRBJ2-7, with 9 bases lining up with TRBD1. Per germline, CDR1 SGHRS and CDR2 YFSETQ. The CDR3 length is 15 residues. V shed 0 bases and J 5 bases; nucleotides not matched to a gene: 6. The CDR3, as DNA: TGCGCCAGCAGCTTGGCGCCGGGACAGGGCAACGAGCAGTACTTC. It yields the protein CASSLAPGQGNEQYF.